This record looks at one T cell receptor beta chain sequence and its context. Authors' data handling: Nucleated cell number was recorded as an estimate derived from reference gene primer amplification. Sequencing used immunoSEQ multiplex PCR; TCRdb keeps in-frame clones, though not all of them. The V and J calls and the clone size are those of that table, but D and trimming were determined from the DNA. The repertoire has about 64,000 clones, 75% to 95% of them found once; the top ten carry around 9.1%. The sample is drawn from a study of blood T cell repertoires in COVID-19. Study background: T cells, B-cell-depleted T cells, or PBMCs supplied cDNA or gDNA.

The sample was peripheral blood. This receptor was obtained from a woman of 80 years or more with active COVID-19.

The CDR3 DNA reads as TGTGCCACCAGTGACAAAAGACGGACTAGCACAGATACGCAGTATTTT. It encodes CATSDKRRTSTDTQYF. The chain recombines TRBV24-1 with TRBJ2-3; a possible D gene is TRBD2 (5 bases). The CDR3 consists of 16 residues. V was clipped by 4 bases and J by 0 bases, with 13 bases between them. Germline CDR1 KGHDR, CDR2 SFDVKD.